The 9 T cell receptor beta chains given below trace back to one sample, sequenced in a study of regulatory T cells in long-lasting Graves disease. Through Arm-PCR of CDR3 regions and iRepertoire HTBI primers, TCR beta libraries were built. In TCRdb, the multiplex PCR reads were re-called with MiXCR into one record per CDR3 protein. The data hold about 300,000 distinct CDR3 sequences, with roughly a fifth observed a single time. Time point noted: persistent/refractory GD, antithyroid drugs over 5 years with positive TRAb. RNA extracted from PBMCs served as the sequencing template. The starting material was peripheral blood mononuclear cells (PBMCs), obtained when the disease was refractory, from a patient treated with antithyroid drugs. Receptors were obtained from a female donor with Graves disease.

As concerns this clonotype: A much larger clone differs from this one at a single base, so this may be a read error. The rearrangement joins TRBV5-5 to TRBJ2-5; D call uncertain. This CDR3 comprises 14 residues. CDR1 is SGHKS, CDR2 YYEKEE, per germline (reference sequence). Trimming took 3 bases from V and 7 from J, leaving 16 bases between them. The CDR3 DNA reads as TGTGCCAGCAGCTATGGACCCGCCAGAGGGACCCAGTACTTC. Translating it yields CASSYGPARGTQYF.

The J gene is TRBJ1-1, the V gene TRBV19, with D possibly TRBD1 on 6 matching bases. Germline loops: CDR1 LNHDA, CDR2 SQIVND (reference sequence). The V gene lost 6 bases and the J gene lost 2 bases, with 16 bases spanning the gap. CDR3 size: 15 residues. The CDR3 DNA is TGTGCCAGTAGCCCCCTCCGGGACATCAACACTGAAGCTTTCTTT. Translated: CASSPLRDINTEAFF. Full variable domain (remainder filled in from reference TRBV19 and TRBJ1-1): DGGITQSPKYLFRKEGQNVTLSCEQNLNHDAMYWYRQDPGQGLRLIYYSQIVNDFQKGDIAEGYSVSREKKESFPLTVTSAQKNPTAFYLCASSPLRDINTEAFFGQGTRLTVV.

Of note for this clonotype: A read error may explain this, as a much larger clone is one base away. The CDR3, as DNA: TGTGCCAGCAGTCCCAGCCGGGACAGGGGAGAGACCCGGTACTTC. This encodes CASSPSRDRGETRYF. V usage is TRBV28 and J usage is TRBJ2-5; 10 bases line up with TRBD1. Germline V CDR1 and CDR2: MDHEN, SYDVKM. The CDR3 loop spans 15 amino acids. Supplemented by reference TRBV28 and TRBJ2-5, the full variable domain reads DVKVTQSSRYLVKRTGEKVFLECVQDMDHENMFWYRQDPGLGLRLIYFSYDVKMKEKGDIPEGYSVSREKKERFSLILESASTNQTSMYLCASSPSRDRGETRYFGPGTRLLVL.

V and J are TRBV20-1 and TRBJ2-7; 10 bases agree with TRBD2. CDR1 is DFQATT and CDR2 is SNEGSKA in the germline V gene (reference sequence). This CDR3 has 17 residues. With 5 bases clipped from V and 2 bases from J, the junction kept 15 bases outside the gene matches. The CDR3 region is CSARETLSGRQTYEQYF. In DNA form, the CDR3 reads TGCAGTGCTCGCGAAACCCTTAGCGGGAGGCAAACCTACGAGCAGTACTTC.

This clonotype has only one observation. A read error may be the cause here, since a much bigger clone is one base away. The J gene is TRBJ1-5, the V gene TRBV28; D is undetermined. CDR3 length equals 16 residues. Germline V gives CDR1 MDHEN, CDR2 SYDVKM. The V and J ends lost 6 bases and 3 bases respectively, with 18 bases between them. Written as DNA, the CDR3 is TGTGCCAGCAGCTCATCCAACAACCCTCACAATCAGCCCCAGCATTTT. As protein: CASSSSNNPHNQPQHF.

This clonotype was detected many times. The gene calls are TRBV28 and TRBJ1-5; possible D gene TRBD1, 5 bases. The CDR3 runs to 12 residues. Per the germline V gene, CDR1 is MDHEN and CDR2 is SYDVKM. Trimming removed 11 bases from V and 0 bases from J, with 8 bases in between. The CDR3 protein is CAAGTSNQPQHF. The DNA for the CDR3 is TGTGCCGCCGGGACTAGCAATCAGCCCCAGCATTTT.

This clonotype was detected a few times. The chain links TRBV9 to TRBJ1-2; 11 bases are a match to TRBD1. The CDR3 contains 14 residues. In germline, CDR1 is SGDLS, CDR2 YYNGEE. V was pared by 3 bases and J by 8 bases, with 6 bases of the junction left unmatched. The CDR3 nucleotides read TGTGCCAGCAGCGCGGGACAGGGGGGCTGGGGCTACACCTTC. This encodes CASSAGQGGWGYTF.

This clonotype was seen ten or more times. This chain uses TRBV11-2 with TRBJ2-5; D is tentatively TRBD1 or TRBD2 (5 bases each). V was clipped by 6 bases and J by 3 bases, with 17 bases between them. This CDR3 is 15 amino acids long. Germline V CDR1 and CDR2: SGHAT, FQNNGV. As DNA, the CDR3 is TGTGCCAGCAGGTATAGAGGGGTCGGTGAAGAGACCCAGTACTTC. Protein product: CASRYRGVGEETQYF.

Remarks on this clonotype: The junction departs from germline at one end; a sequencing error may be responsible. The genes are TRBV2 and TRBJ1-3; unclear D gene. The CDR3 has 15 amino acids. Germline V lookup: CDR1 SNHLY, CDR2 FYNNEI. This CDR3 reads CASREDASSGNTVYF. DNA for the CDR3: TGTGCCAGCAGAGAGGACGCAAGCTCTGGAAACACCGTATATTTT.